This TCR beta chain was retrieved from a study of blood T cell repertoires in COVID-19. Trimming removed 4 bases from V and 6 bases from J, with 11 bases in between. In germline, CDR1 is SNHLY, CDR2 FYNNEI. The CDR3 covers 13 residues. In the authors' methods: Amplified reference gene primers provided the basis for estimating nucleated cell counts. Data came from immunoSEQ multiplex PCR; TCRdb stores just in-frame clones and leaves some out. From that table come the V and J calls and clone size; the DNA was used to work out D and trimming. Of roughly 120,000 clones in the sample, around four fifths were seen once.

This sequence joins TRBV2 and TRBJ2-3; D uncertain. Sequenced material: peripheral blood. The receptor was isolated from an older woman with acute or convalescent COVID-19. CDR3 in amino acids: CASSADLGDTQYF. Written as DNA, the CDR3 is TGTGCCAGCAGTGCCGACCTCGGGGATACGCAGTATTTT.